This T cell receptor (beta chain) was recorded in a study of technical replicates of blood from a handful of donors. Method: immunoSEQ multiplex PCR; TCRdb's copy keeps in-frame clones and lacks some. The sample has under 95,000 clones; 98% are singletons. V lost 0 bases and J 6 bases, leaving 25 bases between the germline ends. This CDR3 region has 19 residues. Germline-derived CDR1 and CDR2 are SGHDT and YYEEEE. Sequenced sample: T cells isolated from PBMCs. The V gene is TRBV5-6, the J gene TRBJ1-5; possible D gene TRBD1, 6 bases. The receptor was derived from a human donor in good health. The CDR3 sequence is CASSLAAGAKSLSSQPQHF. CDR3 sequence (DNA): TGTGCCAGCAGCTTGGCGGCGGGGGCGAAGAGCTTGAGTTCTCAGCCCCAGCATTTT.